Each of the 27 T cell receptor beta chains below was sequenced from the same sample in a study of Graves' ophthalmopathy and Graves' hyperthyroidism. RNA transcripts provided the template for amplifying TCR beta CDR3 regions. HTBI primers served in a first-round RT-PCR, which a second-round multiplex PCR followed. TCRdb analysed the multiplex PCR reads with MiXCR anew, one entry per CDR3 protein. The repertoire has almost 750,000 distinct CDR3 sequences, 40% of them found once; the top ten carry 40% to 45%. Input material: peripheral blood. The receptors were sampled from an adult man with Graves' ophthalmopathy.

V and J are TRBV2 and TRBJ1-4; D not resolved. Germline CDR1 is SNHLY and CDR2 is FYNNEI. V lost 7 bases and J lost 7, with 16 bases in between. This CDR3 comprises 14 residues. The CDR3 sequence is CASIEGSVGEKLFF. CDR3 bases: TGTGCCAGCATCGAAGGTTCGGTGGGTGAAAAACTGTTTTTT. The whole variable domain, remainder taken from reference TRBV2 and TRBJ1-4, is EPEVTQTPSHQVTQMGQEVILRCVPISNHLYFYWYRQILGQKVEFLVSFYNNEISEKSEIFDDQFSVERPDGSNFTLKIRSTKLEDSAMYFCASIEGSVGEKLFFGSGTQLSVL.

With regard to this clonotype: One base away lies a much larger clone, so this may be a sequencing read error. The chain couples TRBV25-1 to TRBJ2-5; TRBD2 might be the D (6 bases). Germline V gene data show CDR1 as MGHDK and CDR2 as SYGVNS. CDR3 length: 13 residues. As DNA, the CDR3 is TGTGCCAGCCCCGGGTTGGGACGGGAGACCCGGTACTTC. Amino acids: CASPGLGRETRYF.

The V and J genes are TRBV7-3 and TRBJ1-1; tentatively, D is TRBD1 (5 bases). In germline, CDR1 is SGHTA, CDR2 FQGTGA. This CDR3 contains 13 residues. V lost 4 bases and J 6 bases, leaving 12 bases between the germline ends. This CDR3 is CASSYAGYAEAFF. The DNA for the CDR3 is TGTGCCAGCAGCTATGCAGGGTACGCTGAAGCTTTCTTT.

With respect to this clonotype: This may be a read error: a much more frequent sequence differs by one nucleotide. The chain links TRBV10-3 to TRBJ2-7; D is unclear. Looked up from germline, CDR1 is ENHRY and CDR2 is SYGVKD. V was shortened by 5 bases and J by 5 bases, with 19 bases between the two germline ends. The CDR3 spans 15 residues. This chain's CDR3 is CAISPYKRPGNEQYF. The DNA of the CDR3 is TGTGCCATCAGTCCCTACAAGAGGCCTGGAAACGAGCAGTACTTC.

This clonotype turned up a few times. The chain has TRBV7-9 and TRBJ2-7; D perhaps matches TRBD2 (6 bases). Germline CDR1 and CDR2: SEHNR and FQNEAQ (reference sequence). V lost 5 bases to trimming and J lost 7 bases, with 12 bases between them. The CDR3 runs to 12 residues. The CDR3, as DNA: TGTGCCAGCAGCCGCGATGCGGGGGAGCAGTACTTC. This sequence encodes CASSRDAGEQYF. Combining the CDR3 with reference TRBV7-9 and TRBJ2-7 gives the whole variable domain DTGVSQNPRHKITKRGQNVTFRCDPISEHNRLYWYRQTLGQGPEFLTYFQNEAQLEKSRLLSDRFSAERPKGSFSTLEIQRTEQGDSAMYLCASSRDAGEQYFGPGTRLTVT.

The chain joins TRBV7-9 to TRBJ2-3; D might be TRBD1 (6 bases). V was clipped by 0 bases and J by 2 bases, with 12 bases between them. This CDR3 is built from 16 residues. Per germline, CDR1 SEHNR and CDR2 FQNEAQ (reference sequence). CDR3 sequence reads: CASSLATGPHTDTQYF. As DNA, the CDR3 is TGTGCCAGCAGCTTAGCGACAGGCCCACACACAGATACGCAGTATTTT. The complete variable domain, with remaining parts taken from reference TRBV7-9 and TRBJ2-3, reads DTGVSQNPRHKITKRGQNVTFRCDPISEHNRLYWYRQTLGQGPEFLTYFQNEAQLEKSRLLSDRFSAERPKGSFSTLEIQRTEQGDSAMYLCASSLATGPHTDTQYFGPGTRLTVL.

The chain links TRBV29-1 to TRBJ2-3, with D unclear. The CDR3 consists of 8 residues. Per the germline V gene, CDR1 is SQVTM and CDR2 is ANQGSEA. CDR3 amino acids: CAADTQYF. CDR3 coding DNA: TGCGCGGCAGATACGCAGTATTTT.

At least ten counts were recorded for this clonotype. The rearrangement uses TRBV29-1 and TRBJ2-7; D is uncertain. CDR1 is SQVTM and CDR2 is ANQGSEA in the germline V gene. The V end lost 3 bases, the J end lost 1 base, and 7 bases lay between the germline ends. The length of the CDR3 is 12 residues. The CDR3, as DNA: TGCAGCGTTGAGCAGCTTTCCTACGAGCAGTACTTC. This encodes CSVEQLSYEQYF.

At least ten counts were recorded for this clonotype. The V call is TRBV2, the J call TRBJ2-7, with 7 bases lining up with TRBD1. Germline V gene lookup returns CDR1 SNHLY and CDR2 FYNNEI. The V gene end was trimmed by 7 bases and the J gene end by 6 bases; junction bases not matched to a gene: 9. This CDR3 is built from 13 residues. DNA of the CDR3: TGTGCCAGCACCCCCAACAGGGGTGGCGAGCAGTACTTC. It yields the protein CASTPNRGGEQYF.

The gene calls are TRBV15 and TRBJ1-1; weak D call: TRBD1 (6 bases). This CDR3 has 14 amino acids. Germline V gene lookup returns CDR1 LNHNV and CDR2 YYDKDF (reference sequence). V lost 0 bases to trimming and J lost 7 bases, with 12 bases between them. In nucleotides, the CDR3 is TGTGCCACCAGCAGAGATTCCTACAGGGATGAAGCTTTCTTT. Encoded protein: CATSRDSYRDEAFF.

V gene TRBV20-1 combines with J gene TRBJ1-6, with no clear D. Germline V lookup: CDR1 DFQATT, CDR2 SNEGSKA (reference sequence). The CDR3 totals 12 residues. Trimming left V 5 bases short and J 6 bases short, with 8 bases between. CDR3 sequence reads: CSAQKTNSPLHF. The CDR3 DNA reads TGCAGTGCTCAGAAGACTAATTCACCCCTCCACTTT.

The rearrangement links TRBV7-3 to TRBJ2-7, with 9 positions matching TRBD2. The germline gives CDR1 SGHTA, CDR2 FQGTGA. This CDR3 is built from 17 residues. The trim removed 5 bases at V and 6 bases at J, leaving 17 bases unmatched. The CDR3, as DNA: TGTGCCAGCAGCCCGCGGGGTAGCGGGAGTAGCGGCGGCGAGCAGTACTTC. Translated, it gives CASSPRGSGSSGGEQYF.

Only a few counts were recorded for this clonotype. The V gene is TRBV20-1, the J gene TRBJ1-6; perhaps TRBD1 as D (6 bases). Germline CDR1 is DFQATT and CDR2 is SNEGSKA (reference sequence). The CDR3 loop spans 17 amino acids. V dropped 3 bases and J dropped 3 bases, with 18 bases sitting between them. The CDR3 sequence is CSARVRRDTYYNSPLHF. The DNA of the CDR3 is TGCAGTGCTAGGGTCCGTCGGGACACTTACTATAATTCACCCCTCCACTTT.

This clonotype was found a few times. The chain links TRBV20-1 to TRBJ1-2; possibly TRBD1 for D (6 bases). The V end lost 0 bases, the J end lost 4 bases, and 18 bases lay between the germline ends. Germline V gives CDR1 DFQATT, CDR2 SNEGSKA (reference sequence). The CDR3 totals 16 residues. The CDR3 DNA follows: TGCAGTGCTAGAGACCCCAGGGGTGGTGACACCTATGGCTACACCTTC. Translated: CSARDPRGGDTYGYTF.

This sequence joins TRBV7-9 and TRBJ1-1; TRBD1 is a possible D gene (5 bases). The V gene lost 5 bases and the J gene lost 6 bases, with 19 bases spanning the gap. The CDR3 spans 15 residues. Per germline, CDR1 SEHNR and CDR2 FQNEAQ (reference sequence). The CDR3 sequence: CASSQGVGGIAEAFF. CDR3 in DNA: TGTGCCAGCAGCCAAGGGGTCGGGGGAATCGCTGAAGCTTTCTTT.

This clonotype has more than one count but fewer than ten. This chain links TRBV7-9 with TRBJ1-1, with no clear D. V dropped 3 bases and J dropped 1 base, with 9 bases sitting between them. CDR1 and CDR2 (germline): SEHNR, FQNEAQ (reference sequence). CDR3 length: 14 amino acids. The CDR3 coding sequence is TGTGCCAGCAGCTTTTTTCGATCGAACACTGAAGCTTTCTTT. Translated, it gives CASSFFRSNTEAFF.

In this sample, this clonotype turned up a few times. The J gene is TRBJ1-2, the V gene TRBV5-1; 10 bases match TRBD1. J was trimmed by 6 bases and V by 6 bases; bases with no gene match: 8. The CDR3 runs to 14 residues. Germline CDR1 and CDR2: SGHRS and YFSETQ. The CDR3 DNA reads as TGCGCCAGCACCCGGACAGGGGGACTTGATGGCTACACCTTC. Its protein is CASTRTGGLDGYTF.

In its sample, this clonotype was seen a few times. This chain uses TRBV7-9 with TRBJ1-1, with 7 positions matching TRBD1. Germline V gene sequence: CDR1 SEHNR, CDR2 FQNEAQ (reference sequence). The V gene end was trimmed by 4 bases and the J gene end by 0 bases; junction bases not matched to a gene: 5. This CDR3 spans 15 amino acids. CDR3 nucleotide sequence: TGTGCCAGCAGCTCTGGGACAGATATGAACACTGAAGCTTTCTTT. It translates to CASSSGTDMNTEAFF.

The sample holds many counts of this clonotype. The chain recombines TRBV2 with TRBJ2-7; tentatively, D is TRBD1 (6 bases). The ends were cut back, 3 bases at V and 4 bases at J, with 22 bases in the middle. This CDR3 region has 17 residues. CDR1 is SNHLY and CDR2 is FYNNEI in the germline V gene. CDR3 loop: CASSDPTGGLQPYEQYF. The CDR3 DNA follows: TGTGCCAGCAGTGACCCGACAGGTGGACTCCAGCCTTACGAGCAGTACTTC.

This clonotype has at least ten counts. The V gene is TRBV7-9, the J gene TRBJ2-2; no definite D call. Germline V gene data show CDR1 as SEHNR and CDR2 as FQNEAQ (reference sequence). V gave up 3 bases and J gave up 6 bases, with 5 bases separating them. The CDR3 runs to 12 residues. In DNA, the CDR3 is TGTGCCAGCAGCTTGTATGCCGGGGAGCTGTTTTTT. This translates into CASSLYAGELFF.

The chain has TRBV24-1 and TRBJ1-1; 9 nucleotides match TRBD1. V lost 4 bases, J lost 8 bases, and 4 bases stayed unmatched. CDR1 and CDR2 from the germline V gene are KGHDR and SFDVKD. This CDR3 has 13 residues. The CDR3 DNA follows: TGTGCCACCAGTGACCCAGGGACAGGGGAAGCTTTCTTT. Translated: CATSDPGTGEAFF.

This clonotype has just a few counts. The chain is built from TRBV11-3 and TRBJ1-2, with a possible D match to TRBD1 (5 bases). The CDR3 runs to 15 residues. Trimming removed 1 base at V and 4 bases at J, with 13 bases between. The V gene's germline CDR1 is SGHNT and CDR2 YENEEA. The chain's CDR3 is CASSLGNRFGYGYTF. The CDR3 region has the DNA TGTGCCAGCAGCTTAGGGAACAGGTTCGGCTATGGCTACACCTTC. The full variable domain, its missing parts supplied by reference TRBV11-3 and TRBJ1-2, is EAGVVQSPRYKIIEKKQPVAFWCNPISGHNTLYWYLQNLGQGPELLIRYENEEAVDDSQLPKDRFSAERLKGVDSTLKIQPAELGDSAVYLCASSLGNRFGYGYTFGSGTRLTVV.

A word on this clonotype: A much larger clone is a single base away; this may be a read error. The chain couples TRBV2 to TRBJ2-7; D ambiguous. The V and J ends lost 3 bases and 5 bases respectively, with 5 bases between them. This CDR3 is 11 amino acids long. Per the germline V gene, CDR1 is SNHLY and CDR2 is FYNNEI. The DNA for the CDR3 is TGTGCCAGCAGTGATTTGCACGAGCAGTACTTC. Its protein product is CASSDLHEQYF.

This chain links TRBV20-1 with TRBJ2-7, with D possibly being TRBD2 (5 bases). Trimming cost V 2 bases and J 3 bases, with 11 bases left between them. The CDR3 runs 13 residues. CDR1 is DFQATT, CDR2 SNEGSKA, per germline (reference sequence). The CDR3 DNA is TGCAGTGCTAGACGAGGAGGAGACTACGAGCAGTACTTC. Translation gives CSARRGGDYEQYF.

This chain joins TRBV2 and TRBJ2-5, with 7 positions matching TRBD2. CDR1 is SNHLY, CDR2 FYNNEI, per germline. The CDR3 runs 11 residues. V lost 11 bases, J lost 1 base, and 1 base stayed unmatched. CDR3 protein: CACGGQETQYF. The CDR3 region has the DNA TGTGCCTGCGGGGGCCAAGAGACCCAGTACTTC.

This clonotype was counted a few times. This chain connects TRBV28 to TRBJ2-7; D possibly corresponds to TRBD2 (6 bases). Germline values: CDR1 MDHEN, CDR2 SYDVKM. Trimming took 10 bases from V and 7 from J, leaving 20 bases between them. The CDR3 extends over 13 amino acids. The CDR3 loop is CATLGAGLVEQYF. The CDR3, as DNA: TGTGCCACCCTTGGGGCGGGACTTGTGGAGCAGTACTTC.

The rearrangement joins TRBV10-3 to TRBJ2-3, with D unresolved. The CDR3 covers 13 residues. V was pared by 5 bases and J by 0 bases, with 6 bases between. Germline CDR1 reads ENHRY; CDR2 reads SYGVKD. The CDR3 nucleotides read TGTGCCATCAGTAAGTTGAGCACAGATACGCAGTATTTT. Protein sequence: CAISKLSTDTQYF.